The text below deals with one T cell receptor beta chain. Its antigen is currently unknown. This record comes from a study of OX40 agonist ivuxolimab in advanced cancers. Assay used: immunoSEQ multiplex PCR; TCRdb lists only in-frame clones, some missing. The repertoire has under 95,000 clones, 86% of them found once; the top ten carry around 7%. This CDR3 comprises 13 residues. Deletions cut 7 bases from V and 4 bases from J, with 13 bases between. Germline-derived CDR1 and CDR2 are MDHEN and SYDVKM. Overall study results and limits: Dosing at 0.1 to 3.0 mg/kg was accompanied by clonal expansion of CD4+ and CD8+ blood T cells by week 6. Compared with others, partial responders at 0.1-3.0 mg/kg displayed clonal expansion among the lowest.

The material sequenced was CD4+ or CD8+ T cells sorted from blood, taken in a trial of the OX40 agonist ivuxolimab. This receptor was taken from an adult with an advanced solid tumor such as melanoma, head and neck, liver or kidney cancer. This chain joins TRBV28 and TRBJ1-2; D is perhaps TRBD1 (6 bases). The CDR3: CASIKDSVYGYTF. The DNA for the CDR3 is TGTGCCAGCATTAAGGACAGCGTCTATGGCTACACCTTC.